The 13 T cell receptor beta chains given below trace back to one sample, sequenced in a study of shared clonotypes between healthy human individuals (dated by TCRdb to the early 2020s). To prepare the library, the immunoSEQ multiplex PCR assay was applied. TCRdb obtained this table from immuneACCESS and retained in-frame rearrangements with V and J assigned. These tables miss some clones; where compared with another copy, unresolved V genes account for less than half of the shortfall, and the remainder is unexplained. The sample table records about 2 million clones; 95% of these occur just once. About 0.13% of the sample comes from the top ten. Source material: naive CD4+ T cells sorted from blood. Per the publication, the cell subset or site label means: CD45RA+ positively selected. The receptors come from a man aged 18 to 30 in good health.

The genes are TRBV6-5 and TRBJ2-5; perhaps TRBD1 as D (6 bases). The J call may be in error: the DNA end matches TRBJ2-7 better. Germline lookup yields CDR1 MNHEY and CDR2 SVGAGI. The CDR3 contains 13 residues. This CDR3 is CASSYPQGYEQYF. CDR3 coding DNA: TGTGCCAGCAGTTACCCACAGGGATACGAGCAGTACTTC.

The chain uses TRBV5-1 and TRBJ2-1; 11 nucleotides line up with TRBD2. This CDR3 contains 16 residues. With 2 bases clipped from V and 8 bases from J, the junction kept 9 bases outside the gene matches. Looked up from germline, CDR1 is SGHRS and CDR2 is YFSETQ. CDR3 DNA: TGCGCCAGCAGCTTTGGGACTAGCGGCATTGTCGATGAGCAGTTCTTC. Protein sequence: CASSFGTSGIVDEQFF.

The V call is TRBV15, the J call TRBJ2-7; D is unresolved. Germline V gives CDR1 LNHNV, CDR2 YYDKDF (reference sequence). The CDR3 contains 13 residues. V lost 2 bases and J 0 bases, leaving 5 bases between the germline ends. The CDR3 sequence: CATSRLPSYEQYF. CDR3 nucleotides: TGTGCCACCAGCAGACTCCCCTCCTACGAGCAGTACTTC.

The chain recombines TRBV30 with TRBJ1-1, with 7 bases matching TRBD1. The germline gives CDR1 GTSNPN, CDR2 SVGIG (reference sequence). This CDR3 has 14 amino acids. Trimming removed 3 bases from V and 0 bases from J; junction bases left unmatched: 4. The DNA for the CDR3 is TGTGCCTGGAGCCAGGGGGTTCTGAACACTGAAGCTTTCTTT. Translation gives CAWSQGVLNTEAFF.

The chain has TRBV11-2 and TRBJ1-5; TRBD1 matches at 8 bases. Germline values: CDR1 SGHAT, CDR2 FQNNGV. The CDR3 spans 14 residues. The trim removed 5 bases at V and 4 bases at J, leaving 4 bases unmatched. CDR3 protein: CASSPGQGNQPQHF. CDR3 DNA sequence: TGTGCCAGCAGCCCAGGACAGGGTAATCAGCCCCAGCATTTT.

The chain combines TRBV28 with TRBJ1-6; TRBD1 matches 7 bases. Germline assignment: CDR1 MDHEN and CDR2 SYDVKM. The CDR3 spans 14 residues. V shed 4 bases and J 9 bases; nucleotides not matched to a gene: 6. The DNA for the CDR3 is TGTGCCAGCAGTTCGACAGGGAAGGGTTCACCCCTCCACTTT. Residues: CASSSTGKGSPLHF.

The chain links TRBV27 to TRBJ2-3; D possibly corresponds to TRBD1 (6 bases). The ends were cut back, 9 bases at V and 1 base at J, with 11 bases in the middle. This CDR3 spans 13 amino acids. Germline CDR1 is MNHEY and CDR2 is SMNVEV (reference sequence). The CDR3 reads CARSHRGTDTQYF. CDR3 coding DNA: TGTGCCAGGTCACACAGGGGCACAGATACGCAGTATTTT.

Note on this clone: Other DNA sequences in the sample encode the same CDR3. The V call is TRBV20-1, the J call TRBJ2-1; D is unresolved. CDR3 length equals 11 residues. Germline loops: CDR1 DFQATT, CDR2 SNEGSKA (reference sequence). V was cut by 3 bases and J by 7 bases, with 7 bases left in between. As DNA, the CDR3 is TGCAGTGCTAGGGGCCAGAATGAGCAGTTCTTC. This gives the protein CSARGQNEQFF.

With regard to this clone: At the DNA level, this CDR3 is encoded by other sequences in the same sample as well. V gene TRBV19 combines with J gene TRBJ1-2; 9 bases map to TRBD1. Per germline, CDR1 LNHDA and CDR2 SQIVND (reference sequence). The CDR3 is 14 residues long. V lost 7 bases, J lost 1 base, and 4 bases stayed unmatched. The CDR3 here is CASTLGQGNYGYTF. The DNA of the CDR3 is TGTGCCAGTACCCTGGGACAGGGTAACTATGGCTACACCTTC.

The gene calls are TRBV10-3 and TRBJ2-7, with a possible D match to TRBD1 (7 bases). CDR3 size: 15 residues. The ends were cut back, 8 bases at V and 0 bases at J, with 17 bases in the middle. Looked up from germline, CDR1 is ENHRY and CDR2 is SYGVKD. The CDR3 DNA sequence: TGTGCCATCCATTGGCGGGGACAGAGCTCCTACGAGCAGTACTTC. Its protein product is CAIHWRGQSSYEQYF.

A single count supports this clone. This chain joins TRBV12-5 and TRBJ2-7; D not certain. CDR1 and CDR2 from the germline V gene are LGHNT and FRNRAP. CDR3 size: 14 residues. V lost 4 bases, J lost 0 bases, and 10 bases lay in between. The CDR3 nucleotides read TGTGCTAGTGGTTCCATCGAAGGCTCCTACGAGCAGTACTTC. Protein: CASGSIEGSYEQYF.

This clone was detected only a few times. The chain joins TRBV4-1 to TRBJ1-6; no reliable D call. This CDR3 has 12 amino acids. Trimming removed 8 bases from V and 7 bases from J, with 9 bases in between. Germline CDR1 is MGHRA and CDR2 is YSYEKL. The CDR3 sequence is CASAGINSPLHF. CDR3 DNA sequence: TGCGCCAGCGCCGGGATCAATTCACCCCTCCACTTT.

Details on this clone: The same CDR3 arises from other DNA sequences in this sample as well. The V gene is TRBV30, the J gene TRBJ1-5; possibly TRBD1 for D (6 bases). CDR1 GTSNPN and CDR2 SVGIG come from the germline V gene (reference sequence). V was shortened by 0 bases and J by 7 bases, with 13 bases between the two germline ends. This CDR3 spans 14 amino acids. The CDR3 protein is CAWSVQGSGQPQHF. CDR3 sequence (DNA): TGTGCCTGGAGTGTACAGGGAAGTGGCCAGCCCCAGCATTTT.